Detailed here is one T cell receptor (beta chain). This entry is derived from a study of T cells in Graves' hyperthyroidism and ophthalmopathy. The source material, RNA transcripts, was used to amplify TCR beta CDR3 regions. Initially, a first-round RT-PCR of the TCR CDR3 employed the HTBI primer set. Each CDR3 protein gets one entry after TCRdb re-called the multiplex PCR reads with MiXCR. The table lists around 540,000 distinct CDR3 sequences, about 16% of them singletons, with approximately 32% in the top ten. Germline trimming cut 5 bases from V and 5 bases from J; bases unmatched to any gene: 9. CDR1 and CDR2 from the germline V gene are LNHDA and SQIVND (reference sequence). The CDR3 extends over 15 amino acids.

Sequences were obtained from blood. The receptor's source is a woman aged 25 to 39 with Graves' ophthalmopathy. The V and J genes are TRBV19 and TRBJ1-1; 9 nucleotides align to TRBD1. The CDR3 protein is CASSSGDRAGTEAFF. The CDR3 DNA sequence: TGTGCCAGTAGTTCTGGGGACAGGGCGGGGACTGAAGCTTTCTTT.